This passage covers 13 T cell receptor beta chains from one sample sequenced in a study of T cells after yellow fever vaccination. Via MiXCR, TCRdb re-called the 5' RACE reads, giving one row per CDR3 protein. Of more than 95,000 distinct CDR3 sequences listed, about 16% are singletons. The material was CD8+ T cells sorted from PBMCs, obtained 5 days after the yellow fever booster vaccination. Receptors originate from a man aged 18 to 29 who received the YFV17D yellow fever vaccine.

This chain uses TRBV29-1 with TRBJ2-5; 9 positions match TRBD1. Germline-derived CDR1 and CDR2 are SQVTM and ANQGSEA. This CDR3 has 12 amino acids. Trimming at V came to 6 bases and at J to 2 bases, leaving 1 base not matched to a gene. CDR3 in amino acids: CSVTGGQETQYF. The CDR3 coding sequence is TGCAGCGTGACAGGGGGTCAAGAGACCCAGTACTTC.

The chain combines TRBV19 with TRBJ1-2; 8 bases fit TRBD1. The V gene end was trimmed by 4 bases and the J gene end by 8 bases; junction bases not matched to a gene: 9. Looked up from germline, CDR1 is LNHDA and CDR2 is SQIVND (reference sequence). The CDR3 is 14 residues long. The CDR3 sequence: CASSTRTGRFGYTF. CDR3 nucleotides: TGTGCCAGTAGTACCCGGACAGGGAGATTCGGCTACACCTTC.

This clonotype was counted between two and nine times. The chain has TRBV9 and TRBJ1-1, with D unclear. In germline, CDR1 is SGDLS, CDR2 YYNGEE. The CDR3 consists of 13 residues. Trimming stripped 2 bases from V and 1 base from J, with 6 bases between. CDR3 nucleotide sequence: TGTGCCAGCAGCGTCCGCGGGAACACTGAAGCTTTCTTT. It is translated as CASSVRGNTEAFF. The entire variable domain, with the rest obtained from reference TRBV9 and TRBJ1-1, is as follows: DSGVTQTPKHLITATGQRVTLRCSPRSGDLSVYWYQQSLDQGLQFLIQYYNGEERAKGNILERFSAQQFPDLHSELNLSSLELGDSALYFCASSVRGNTEAFFGQGTRLTVV.

As DNA, the CDR3 is TGTGCCAGCAGCTCCGCGGGAACAGATACGCAGTATTTT. It is translated as CASSSAGTDTQYF. The chain combines TRBV13 with TRBJ2-3; TRBD2 might be the D (6 bases). Per germline, CDR1 PRHDT and CDR2 FYEKMQ (reference sequence). The V end lost 4 bases, the J end lost 3 bases, and 8 bases lay between the germline ends. The CDR3 length is 13 residues. Combining the CDR3 with reference TRBV13 and TRBJ2-3 gives the whole variable domain AAGVIQSPRHLIKEKRETATLKCYPIPRHDTVYWYQQGPGQDPQFLISFYEKMQSDKGSIPDRFSAQQFSDYHSELNMSSLELGDSALYFCASSSAGTDTQYFGPGTRLTVL.

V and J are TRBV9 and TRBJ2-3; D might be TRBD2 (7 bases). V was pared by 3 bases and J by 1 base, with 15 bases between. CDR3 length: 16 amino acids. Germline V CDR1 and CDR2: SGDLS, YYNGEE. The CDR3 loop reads CASSAPGGLGTDTQYF. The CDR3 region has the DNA TGTGCCAGCAGCGCTCCGGGGGGCCTGGGCACAGATACGCAGTATTTT.

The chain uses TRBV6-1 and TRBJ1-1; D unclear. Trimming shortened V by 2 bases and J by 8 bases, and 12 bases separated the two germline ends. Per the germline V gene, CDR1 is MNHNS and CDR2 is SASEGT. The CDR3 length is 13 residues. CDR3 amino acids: CASSENLDLEAFF. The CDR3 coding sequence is TGTGCCAGCAGTGAAAATCTGGACCTAGAAGCTTTCTTT.

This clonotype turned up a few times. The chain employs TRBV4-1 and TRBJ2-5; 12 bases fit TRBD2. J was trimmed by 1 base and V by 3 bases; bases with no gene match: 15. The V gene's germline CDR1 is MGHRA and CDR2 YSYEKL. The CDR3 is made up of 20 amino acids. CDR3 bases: TGCGCCAGCAGCCATAAGACTAGCGGGGGCGTAAAGGAGATCCAAGAGACCCAGTACTTC. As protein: CASSHKTSGGVKEIQETQYF.

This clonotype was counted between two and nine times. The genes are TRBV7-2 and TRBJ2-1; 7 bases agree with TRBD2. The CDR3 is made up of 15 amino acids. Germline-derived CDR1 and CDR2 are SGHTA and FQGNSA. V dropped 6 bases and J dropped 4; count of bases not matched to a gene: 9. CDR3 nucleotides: TGTGCCAGCAGTCCTACTAGCGACCCTTACAATGAGCAGTTCTTC. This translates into CASSPTSDPYNEQFF.

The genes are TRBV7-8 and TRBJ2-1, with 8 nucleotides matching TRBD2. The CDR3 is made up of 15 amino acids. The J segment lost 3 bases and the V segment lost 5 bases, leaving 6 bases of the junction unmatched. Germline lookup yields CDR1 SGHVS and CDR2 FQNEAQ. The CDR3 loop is CASSHRLAIYNEQFF. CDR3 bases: TGTGCCAGCAGCCACCGACTAGCGATCTACAATGAGCAGTTCTTC.

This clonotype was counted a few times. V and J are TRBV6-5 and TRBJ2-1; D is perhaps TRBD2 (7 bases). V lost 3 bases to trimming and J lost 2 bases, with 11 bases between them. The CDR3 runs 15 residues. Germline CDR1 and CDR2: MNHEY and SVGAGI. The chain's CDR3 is CASSYLRGPYNEQFF. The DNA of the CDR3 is TGTGCCAGCAGTTATTTGCGGGGGCCCTACAATGAGCAGTTCTTC.

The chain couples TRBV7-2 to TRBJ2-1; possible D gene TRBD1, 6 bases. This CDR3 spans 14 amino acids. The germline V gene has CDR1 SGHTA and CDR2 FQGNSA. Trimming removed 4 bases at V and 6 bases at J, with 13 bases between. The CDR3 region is CASSYQGIGNEQFF. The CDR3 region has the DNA TGTGCCAGCAGCTATCAGGGGATTGGCAATGAGCAGTTCTTC. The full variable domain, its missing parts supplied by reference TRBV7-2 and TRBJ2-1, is GAGVSQSPSNKVTEKGKDVELRCDPISGHTALYWYRQSLGQGLEFLIYFQGNSAPDKSGLPSDRFSAERTGGSVSTLTIQRTQQEDSAVYLCASSYQGIGNEQFFGPGTRLTVL.

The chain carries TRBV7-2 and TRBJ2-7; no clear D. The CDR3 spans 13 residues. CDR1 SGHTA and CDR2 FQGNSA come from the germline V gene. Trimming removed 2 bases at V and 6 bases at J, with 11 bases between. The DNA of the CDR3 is TGTGCCAGCAGCTTAACCCCCTCGGGCGAGCAGTACTTC. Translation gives CASSLTPSGEQYF.

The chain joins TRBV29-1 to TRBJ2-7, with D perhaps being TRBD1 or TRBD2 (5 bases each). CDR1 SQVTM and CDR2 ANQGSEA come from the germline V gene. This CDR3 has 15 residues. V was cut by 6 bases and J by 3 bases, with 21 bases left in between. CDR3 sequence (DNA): TGCAGCGTCGCCCGGGGCGGAGGTCCCCTCTACGAGCAGTACTTC. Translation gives CSVARGGGPLYEQYF.